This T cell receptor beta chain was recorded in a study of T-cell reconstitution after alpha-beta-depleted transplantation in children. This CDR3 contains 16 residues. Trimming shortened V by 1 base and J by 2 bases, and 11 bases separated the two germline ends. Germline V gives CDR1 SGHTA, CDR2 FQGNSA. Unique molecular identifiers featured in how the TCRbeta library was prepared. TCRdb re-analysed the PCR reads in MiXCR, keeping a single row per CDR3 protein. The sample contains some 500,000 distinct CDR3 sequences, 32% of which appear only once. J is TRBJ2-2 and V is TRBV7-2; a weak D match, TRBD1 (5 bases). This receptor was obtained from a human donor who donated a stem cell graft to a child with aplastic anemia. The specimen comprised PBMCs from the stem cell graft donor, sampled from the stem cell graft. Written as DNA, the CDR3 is TGTGCCAGCAGCTTAGGGTACAGGCTAAACACCGGGGAGCTGTTTTTT. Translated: CASSLGYRLNTGELFF.